These T cell receptor beta chains were read from a single sample in a study of T cell changes during pregnancy in multiple sclerosis. Assay used: immunoSEQ multiplex PCR; TCRdb lists only in-frame clones, some missing. In the table there are about 20,000 clones, less than 90% of which are singletons. Sequencing used CD8+ T cells from peripheral blood mononuclear cells, obtained after pregnancy. These receptor sequences come from a female donor in good health, enrolled as a control in a pregnancy study. CDR3s include the opening cysteine and the closing phenylalanine or tryptophan.

j_call | v_call | cdr3_aa
TRBJ2-1 | TRBV25-1 | CASSEAGVKMDEQFF
TRBJ2-7 | TRBV30 | CAWSVASGSEQYF
TRBJ2-5 | TRBV15 | CATSGGGDQETQYF
TRBJ1-1 | TRBV7-2 | CASSNQGAVIAFF
TRBJ1-1 | TRBV4-3 | CASSQDLETAAEGAFF
TRBJ2-1 | TRBV6-6 | CASSLAGGWYNEQFF
TRBJ1-5 | TRBV5-6 | CASSPGTGQPQHF
TRBJ2-1 | TRBV11-3 | CASSFDYTDEQFF
TRBJ2-7 | TRBV6-4 | CASTAGVGGTYEQYF
TRBJ1-4 | TRBV2 | CATRGQGGEKLFF
TRBJ2-3 | TRBV5-6 | CASSFAGASTDTQYF
TRBJ2-1 | TRBV19 | CAGGGGGPDNEQFF
TRBJ1-2 | TRBV7-8 | CASSPGTAYGYTF
TRBJ1-4 | TRBV2 | CARSLGGNEKLFF
TRBJ2-3 | TRBV9 | CASSPIPPGLVTQYF
TRBJ1-6 | TRBV7-9 | CASSPLGAGTDNSPLHF
TRBJ1-5 | TRBV19 | CASSTQDSNNQPQHF
TRBJ1-2 | TRBV6-1 | CASSVNVAGVWDGYTF
TRBJ1-5 | TRBV6-4 | CASGEEKYRGGYSNQPQHF
TRBJ1-5 | TRBV6-1 | CASSHRDLSNQPQHF
TRBJ2-4 | TRBV2 | CASSDWPVAKNIQYF
TRBJ1-3 | TRBV5-4 | CASSQDRGVGNTIYF
TRBJ2-5 | TRBV27 | CASSQLAGGPGETQYF
TRBJ2-7 | TRBV13 | CASSTRAGTSYEQYF
TRBJ1-3 | TRBV27 | CASSLSAASGNTIYF
TRBJ1-1 | TRBV7-6 | CASSGTNTEAFF
TRBJ2-1 | TRBV5-6 | CASSLSAGNEQFF